This T cell receptor beta chain stems from a study of blood T cell repertoires in COVID-19. This table comes from immunoSEQ multiplex PCR, and its TCRdb copy is limited to in-frame clones, with some not included. The table shows around 300,000 clones, with 75% to 90% occurring only once. V was clipped by 4 bases and J by 4 bases; unmatched bases: 8. Germline V gene data show CDR1 as SGHDT and CDR2 as YYEEEE. The CDR3 is 16 residues long. Sequencing used PBMCs or T cells enriched from blood (not recorded which). The TCR was taken from a woman between 18 and 29 years old who had recovered from COVID-19. The J gene is TRBJ2-5, the V gene TRBV5-6; 12 positions match TRBD2. CDR3 sequence: CASSRSLAGGVETQYF. As DNA, the CDR3 is TGTGCCAGCAGCCGTTCACTAGCGGGGGGAGTAGAGACCCAGTACTTC.